This T cell receptor (beta chain) was retrieved from a study of blood T cell repertoires in COVID-19. This CDR3 spans 14 amino acids. Germline CDR1 is MNHEY and CDR2 is SVGAGI. Deletions cut 6 bases from V and 0 bases from J, with 11 bases between. Assay used: immunoSEQ multiplex PCR; TCRdb lists only in-frame clones, some missing. The sample yields some 150,000 clones, about nine tenths seen once. Recruitment covered over 20 US areas and drew participants whose ages spanned about 18 to 90 years. Assignment of participants to cohorts was predicated upon participant-reported clinical history. This TCR was recovered from a woman under 30 who had recovered from COVID-19. The J gene is TRBJ1-2, the V gene TRBV6-5; D is unclear. The sequencing sample was made of PBMCs or T cells enriched from blood (not recorded which). The CDR3 sequence: CASSPRETNYGYTF. CDR3 bases: TGTGCCAGCAGCCCCCGGGAGACTAACTATGGCTACACCTTC.